Listed below are T cell receptor beta chains from one sample, sequenced in a study of CD8+CD57+ T cells in acquired aplastic anemia. In TCRdb, the reads were re-called with MiXCR into one record per CDR3 protein. The sample consists of around 170,000 distinct CDR3 sequences, about three fifths of them appearing once. What was sequenced was sorted CD4+, CD8+, or CD8+CD57+ T cells (not recorded which) from PBMCs. These receptor sequences come from a human donor in good health. The CDR3 runs from the conserved cysteine through the conserved F or W. Fields, in order: V gene, D gene, J gene, clone size, CDR3 DNA, CDR3 protein. A D gene is named only where the DNA matches it firmly. The listing skips clone size in some rows; elsewhere it reads once, few, many or a size class.

TRBV5-1	TRBD2	TRBJ2-7	.	TGTGCCAGCAACCGTTGGACTAGGGCCTACGAGCAGTACTTC	CASNRWTRAYEQYF
TRBV20-1	.	TRBJ1-6	.	TGCAGTGCTAGAAGGGGGGGCGTGGGTAATTCACCCCTCCACTTT	CSARRGGVGNSPLHF
TRBV11-1	.	TRBJ2-1	many	TGTGCCAGCAGAGGGACCAACAATGAGCAGTTCTTC	CASRGTNNEQFF
TRBV12-3/TRBV12-4	TRBD2	TRBJ2-3	.	TGTGCCAGCAGTTTTTTCGGGGGGACCACAGATACGCAGTATTTT	CASSFFGGTTDTQYF
TRBV24-1	.	TRBJ2-5	.	TGTGCCACCAGTGATTACGGGGAGACCCAGTACTTC	CATSDYGETQYF
TRBV19	TRBD1	TRBJ1-4	.	TGTGCCAGTAGTCTAGGGGGCGATGAAAAACTGTTTTTT	CASSLGGDEKLFF
TRBV7-9	.	TRBJ1-5	.	TGTGCCAGCAGCTCTAATAGCAATCAGCCCCAGCATTTT	CASSSNSNQPQHF
TRBV20-1	.	TRBJ2-7	.	TGCAGTGCTCCCGACTACGGGCAGTACTTC	CSAPDYGQYF
TRBV5-6	.	TRBJ1-5	.	TGTGCCAGCAGTTTAGATCTGGGGCAGCCCCAGCATTTT	CASSLDLGQPQHF
TRBV11-2	.	TRBJ2-7	many	TGTGCCAGCAGCTCCACCCCCTCAGGGGTCCACGAGCAGTACTTC	CASSSTPSGVHEQYF
TRBV2	.	TRBJ1-6	.	TGTGCCAGCAGTGAAAGACAGCTGAATTCACCCCTCCACTTT	CASSERQLNSPLHF
TRBV7-9	TRBD2	TRBJ2-1	many	TGTGCCAGCAGCTTACAAGCTAGCGGGAGTGGTGAGCAGTTCTTC	CASSLQASGSGEQFF
TRBV2	TRBD1	TRBJ2-5	.	TGTGCCAGCAGTGTTAGGGACAGGGCAGGGGAGACCCAGTACTTC	CASSVRDRAGETQYF
TRBV25-1	TRBD1	TRBJ2-5	.	TGTGCCAGCAGTGAGGGGACAGGGGGCTGGGAGACCCAGTACTTC	CASSEGTGGWETQYF
TRBV9	TRBD1	TRBJ2-7	.	TGTGCCAGCAGCGTAGAATCGACAGGGTACTACGAGCAGTACTTC	CASSVESTGYYEQYF
TRBV19	.	TRBJ1-1	.	TGTGCCAGTAGCCATGCATTTACTTTCTTT	CASSHAFTFF
TRBV6-1	.	TRBJ2-5	.	TGTGCCAGCACCCCCGGCGGGGCGGGCGAGACCCAGTACTTC	CASTPGGAGETQYF
TRBV7-2	.	TRBJ1-1	.	TGTGCCAGCAGCCCTAGTTCGGTGATGAACACTGAAGCTTTCTTT	CASSPSSVMNTEAFF
TRBV19	TRBD1	TRBJ1-2	.	TGTGCCAGCCACCTCCCAGGGGGGCACCCGGACTACGGCTACACCTTC	CASHLPGGHPDYGYTF
TRBV5-1	.	TRBJ1-1	.	TGTGCCAGCAGCCTACGACAGCTACACACTGAAGCTTTCTTT	CASSLRQLHTEAFF
TRBV7-9	.	TRBJ2-7	.	TGTGCCAGCAGCTTAGGCAAATACGAGCAGTACTTC	CASSLGKYEQYF
TRBV4-1	TRBD1	TRBJ2-7	many	TGCGCCAGCAGCCTCCGGGACAGTGCCTACGAGCAGTACTTC	CASSLRDSAYEQYF
TRBV29-1	.	TRBJ2-5	few	TGCAGCCCTTTAAAGGGCGGAGAGACCCAGTACTTC	CSPLKGGETQYF
TRBV7-4	TRBD2	TRBJ2-5	few	TGTGCCAGCAGCTTACTAGCGGGGGGGCCATGGGAGACCCAGTACTTC	CASSLLAGGPWETQYF
TRBV27	.	TRBJ2-7	.	TGTGCCATCGGACAGACAGTATACACGCAGTACTTC	CAIGQTVYTQYF
TRBV20-1	TRBD1	TRBJ1-2	.	TGCAGTGCTATACAGGGGGCTAGCGGCTACACCTTC	CSAIQGASGYTF
TRBV10-3	.	TRBJ1-4	.	TGTGCCATCAGCGGGGGAAGGACAACAACTAATGAAAAACTGTTTTTT	CAISGGRTTTNEKLFF
TRBV6-1	TRBD1	TRBJ1-2	.	TGTGCCAGCAGTGATGGGACAGGGAGCTATGGCTACACCTTC	CASSDGTGSYGYTF
TRBV10-2	TRBD1	TRBJ2-2	many	TGCGCCAGCAGTGAGCCGGCCGGGACAGGGGGATTAGGGGAGCTGTTTTTT	CASSEPAGTGGLGELFF
TRBV29-1	.	TRBJ2-1	.	TGCAGCCAGGGGACCTACAATGAGCAGTTCTTC	CSQGTYNEQFF
TRBV11-1	TRBD2	TRBJ2-2	many	TGTGCCAGCAGCTTAGAAGGACTAGCGGGAGAAACCGGGGAGCTGTTTTTT	CASSLEGLAGETGELFF
TRBV4-1	.	TRBJ1-1	.	TGCGCCAGCAGCCAAGCGAAGGGTAGGACTGAAGCTTTCTTT	CASSQAKGRTEAFF
TRBV7-9	TRBD2	TRBJ2-1	.	TGTGCCAGCAGCACCCTAGCGGGAGGACCTGAGCAGTTCTTC	CASSTLAGGPEQFF
TRBV29-1	.	TRBJ2-3	.	TGCAGCGTTGAAGATCTGACGGGAGAGACAGATACGCAGTATTTT	CSVEDLTGETDTQYF
TRBV12-3/TRBV12-4	TRBD2	TRBJ2-2	.	TGTGCCAGCAGCTACGGACTAGCGGGAGATGCCGGGGAGCTGTTTTTT	CASSYGLAGDAGELFF
TRBV20-1	.	TRBJ1-1	.	TGCAGTGCCGGAAAGAACACTGAAGCTTTCTTT	CSAGKNTEAFF
TRBV7-6	TRBD2	TRBJ2-3	.	TGTGCCAGCAGCACACTAGCGGCAGGAGATACGCAGTATTTT	CASSTLAAGDTQYF
TRBV24-1	.	TRBJ2-1	.	TGTGCCACCAGTGATCCGCGTGGGACTTACAATGAGCAGTTCTTC	CATSDPRGTYNEQFF
TRBV9	.	TRBJ2-5	many	TGTGCCAGCAGCGTAGGTGGGGGACTGGGGGAACAAGAGACCCAGTACTTC	CASSVGGGLGEQETQYF
TRBV12-3/TRBV12-4	.	TRBJ2-1	.	TGTGCCAGCAGTTTAAACAGATGGAATGAGCAGTTCTTC	CASSLNRWNEQFF
TRBV2	TRBD2	TRBJ2-5	.	TGTGCCAGCGGCCTGGGACTAGCTTTTGAGACCCAGTACTTC	CASGLGLAFETQYF
TRBV7-8	TRBD1	TRBJ1-3	.	TGTGCCAGCAGCCAAGGGACAGGGGTTGGAAACACCATATATTTT	CASSQGTGVGNTIYF
TRBV20-1	TRBD2	TRBJ2-7	.	TGCAGTGCTTCAAAGCTGGGGGGGAGCTACGAGCAGTACTTC	CSASKLGGSYEQYF
TRBV12-3/TRBV12-4	.	TRBJ2-2	.	TGTGCCAGCAGTTCCCTCGTCAACGGGGAGCTGTTTTTT	CASSSLVNGELFF
TRBV2	.	TRBJ2-5	.	TGTGCCAGCAGTGCCACTCAAGAGACCCAGTACTTC	CASSATQETQYF
TRBV11-3	.	TRBJ2-1	.	TGTGCCAGCAGCCGGGACCCAGCCCCGAATGAGCAGTTCTTC	CASSRDPAPNEQFF
TRBV14	.	TRBJ1-6	.	TGTGCCAGCAGCCAAGTTGCCTCACCCCTCCACTTT	CASSQVASPLHF
TRBV10-2	.	TRBJ2-2	.	TGCGCCACCCGCACTGGGGAGCTGTTTTTT	CATRTGELFF
TRBV7-9	.	TRBJ2-1	once	TGTGCCAGCAGCTCCGAGACTAGAATCAATGAGCAGTTCTTC	CASSSETRINEQFF
TRBV24-1	TRBD2	TRBJ2-7	.	TGTGCCAGCAGTTACACTTCTAGCGGGAGGACCGAGCAGTACTTC	CASSYTSSGRTEQYF
TRBV7-2	.	TRBJ1-1	.	TGTGCCAGCAGCTTAGGAGGTCGGGATGAAGCTTTCTTT	CASSLGGRDEAFF
TRBV20-1	TRBD2	TRBJ2-1	.	TGCAGTGCTAGAGATCTCAGGACTAGCGGGGGCCCGTACAATGAGCAGTTCTTC	CSARDLRTSGGPYNEQFF
TRBV7-9	.	TRBJ1-2	.	TGTGCCAGCAGCCTAGGGTCAGGCGGGTCCTATGGCTACACCTTC	CASSLGSGGSYGYTF
TRBV20-1	.	TRBJ2-7	.	TGCAGTGCTAGAGATCGGACAGCGGGGCCGGTCCCCTACGAGCAGTACTTC	CSARDRTAGPVPYEQYF
TRBV7-9	.	TRBJ2-7	once	TGTGCCAGCAGCTTAGGGGGGTTCAACGAGCAGTACTTC	CASSLGGFNEQYF